This passage covers 5 T cell receptor beta chains from one sample sequenced in a study of cytomegalovirus exposure and HLA in healthy donors. Primers: 60 Vbeta forward and 13 Jbeta reverse. Libraries were prepared by immunoSEQ multiplex PCR; TCRdb keeps only in-frame clonotypes and omits some of them. Of some 130,000 clones in the sample, roughly 85% were seen once. Sequencing was performed on PBMCs. These receptors all stem from a woman aged 30 to 39 in good health and CMV-seropositive.

A few counts support this clone. The V and J genes are TRBV7-2 and TRBJ1-3; D call uncertain. V lost 0 bases and J 10 bases, leaving 13 bases between the germline ends. CDR3 length: 14 amino acids. Germline V CDR1 and CDR2: SGHTA, FQGNSA. CDR3 sequence: CASSLAAGLGTIYF. The CDR3 DNA reads as TGTGCCAGCAGCTTAGCGGCGGGGTTGGGAACCATATATTTT.

For the CDR3, the DNA is TGCGCCAGCACGGGGACTAGCGGGCGCCAAGAGACCCAGTACTTC. Translation: CASTGTSGRQETQYF. The V gene is TRBV5-1, the J gene TRBJ2-5; 12 bases are shared with TRBD2. The CDR3 runs to 15 residues. Germline trimming cut 6 bases from V and 1 base from J; bases unmatched to any gene: 4. Germline-derived CDR1 and CDR2 are SGHRS and YFSETQ.

Comment on this clone: The junction does not match germline at one end; this may be a read error. The rearrangement links TRBV19 to TRBJ2-5; 7 bases line up with TRBD1. This CDR3 contains 13 residues. CDR1 and CDR2 (germline): LNHDA, SQIVND (reference sequence). CDR3 protein: CASTRTGGETQYF. The CDR3 DNA reads as TGCGCCAGTACCCGGACAGGCGGAGAGACCCAGTACTTC.

The chain joins TRBV11-2 to TRBJ2-3; the D is unclear. V lost 2 bases to trimming and J lost 2 bases, with 8 bases between them. CDR3 length: 14 residues. Germline V gene data show CDR1 as SGHAT and CDR2 as FQNNGV. CDR3 in DNA: TGTGCCAGCAGCTTAAACCGACTCACAGATACGCAGTATTTT. Protein sequence: CASSLNRLTDTQYF.

J is TRBJ1-3 and V is TRBV30; D unresolved. The CDR3 totals 15 residues. Trimming removed 0 bases from V and 0 bases from J, with 9 bases in between. The germline V gene has CDR1 GTSNPN and CDR2 SVGIG (reference sequence). The chain's CDR3 is CAWSVLGSSGNTIYF. Written as DNA, the CDR3 is TGTGCCTGGAGTGTACTGGGCAGCTCTGGAAACACCATATATTTT.